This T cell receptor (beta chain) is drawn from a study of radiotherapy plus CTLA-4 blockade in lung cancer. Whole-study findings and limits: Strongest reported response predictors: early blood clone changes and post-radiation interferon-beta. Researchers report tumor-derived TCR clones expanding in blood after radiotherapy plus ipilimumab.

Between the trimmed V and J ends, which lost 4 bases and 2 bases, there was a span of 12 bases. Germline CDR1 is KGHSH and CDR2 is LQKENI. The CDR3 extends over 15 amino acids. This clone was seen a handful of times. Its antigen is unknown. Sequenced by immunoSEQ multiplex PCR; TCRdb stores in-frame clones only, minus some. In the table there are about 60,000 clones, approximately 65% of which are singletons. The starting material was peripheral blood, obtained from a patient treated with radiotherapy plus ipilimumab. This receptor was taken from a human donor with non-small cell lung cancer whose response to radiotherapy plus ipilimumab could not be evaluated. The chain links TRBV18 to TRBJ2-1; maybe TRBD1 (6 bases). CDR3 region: CASSLTGNTYNEQFF. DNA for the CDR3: TGTGCCAGCTCACTCACAGGGAATACCTACAATGAGCAGTTCTTC.